These 15 T cell receptor beta chains share one sample of origin, sequenced in a study of blood T cells in healthy people across ages. Alongside a J-beta primer mix, a sample-barcoded 5' primer served in a second PCR lasting about 7 to 12 cycles. Each CDR3 protein gets one entry after TCRdb re-called the 5' RACE reads with MiXCR. The data show almost 1 million distinct CDR3 sequences, about 53% seen once. The sequenced sample was blood. These TCRs come from a woman aged 55-70 years in good health.

The genes are TRBV12-3 or TRBV12-4 and TRBJ2-7, with D possibly TRBD1 on 6 matching bases. The CDR3 is made up of 12 amino acids. V was pared by 11 bases and J by 3 bases, with 14 bases between. The CDR3: CAGGARGYEQYF. The CDR3 coding sequence is TGTGCCGGCGGAGCCAGGGGCTACGAGCAGTACTTC.

This chain's CDR3 is CSARDLPNFAGGPYNEQFF. The CDR3 DNA follows: TGCAGTGCTAGAGATCTCCCTAATTTTGCGGGTGGTCCCTACAATGAGCAGTTCTTC. The genes are TRBV20-1 and TRBJ2-1; possible D gene TRBD2, 5 bases. The CDR3 consists of 19 residues. Trimming left V 0 bases short and J 2 bases short, with 23 bases between. Germline V CDR1 and CDR2: DFQATT, SNEGSKA (reference sequence).

The genes are TRBV25-1 and TRBJ2-7; 12 nucleotides line up with TRBD2. The CDR3 is 15 residues long. V trimming: 6 bases; J trimming: 4 bases; junction bases outside the gene matches: 7. The germline CDR1 and CDR2 sequences are MGHDK and SYGVNS. CDR3 bases: TGTGCCAGCAGGGGGAGGACTAGCGGGAAGTACGAGCAGTACTTC. Residues: CASRGRTSGKYEQYF.

In its sample, this clonotype was seen once. The rearrangement joins TRBV6-5 to TRBJ1-2, with 9 nucleotides matching TRBD1. V lost 4 bases to trimming and J lost 8 bases; unmatched junction nucleotides: 11. Per the germline V gene, CDR1 is MNHEY and CDR2 is SVGAGI. CDR3 length equals 15 residues. The CDR3 coding sequence is TGTGCCAGCAGTTTCAACTCCGGGACAGGGTTGGGCTACACCTTC. Amino acids: CASSFNSGTGLGYTF.

This clonotype was picked up one time. The chain links TRBV6-1 to TRBJ1-2, with TRBD1 matching 7 bases. CDR1 MNHNS and CDR2 SASEGT come from the germline V gene. This CDR3 spans 16 amino acids. Trimming removed 2 bases from V and 4 bases from J; junction bases left unmatched: 10. The CDR3 bases are TGTGCCAGCAGTGAAAGGCTGACAGGGAAAAGCTATGGCTACACCTTC. Amino acids: CASSERLTGKSYGYTF.

V is TRBV11-3 and J is TRBJ2-1; TRBD2 matches 11 bases. This CDR3 is built from 15 residues. The V segment lost 1 base and the J segment 10 bases; nucleotides outside the gene matches: 6. Germline lookup yields CDR1 SGHNT and CDR2 YENEEA. The CDR3 loop is CASSLGLAGPLEQFF. The DNA for the CDR3 is TGTGCCAGCAGCTTAGGACTAGCGGGACCATTAGAGCAGTTCTTC.

This rearrangement joins TRBV7-8 to TRBJ2-7; TRBD2 aligns across 14 bases. The CDR3 is made up of 17 amino acids. Unmatched junction bases numbered 6, after V lost 5 bases and J lost 0 bases. CDR1 is SGHVS and CDR2 is FQNEAQ in the germline V gene. The CDR3 here is CASSEGLAGESSYEQYF. CDR3 coding DNA: TGTGCCAGCAGCGAGGGACTAGCGGGGGAGAGCTCCTACGAGCAGTACTTC.

The chain links TRBV4-3 to TRBJ2-5; the match to TRBD2 covers 9 bases. J lost 6 bases, V lost 1 base, and 6 bases had no gene match. The CDR3 loop spans 15 amino acids. Germline values: CDR1 LGHNA, CDR2 YSLEER. DNA for the CDR3: TGCGCCAGCAGCCAAGGTAGCGGGAGTCCGAAGACCCAGTACTTC. As protein: CASSQGSGSPKTQYF.

This clonotype was seen a single time. The J gene is TRBJ1-6, the V gene TRBV5-1, with a possible D match to TRBD1 (6 bases). CDR1 SGHRS and CDR2 YFSETQ come from the germline V gene. CDR3 length: 16 amino acids. V was trimmed by 0 bases and J by 7 bases, leaving 14 bases between them. The CDR3 loop is CASSLGQGFSNSPLHF. The CDR3 DNA reads as TGCGCCAGCAGCTTGGGCCAGGGGTTTAGCAATTCACCCCTCCACTTT.

This chain connects TRBV7-2 to TRBJ2-1; D gene unclear. Germline V gene data show CDR1 as SGHTA and CDR2 as FQGNSA. This CDR3 comprises 16 residues. Trimming shortened V by 5 bases and J by 4 bases, and 18 bases separated the two germline ends. The CDR3 spells CASSPRQLRGYNEQFF. Here the CDR3 DNA reads TGTGCCAGCAGCCCGAGACAACTACGTGGGTACAATGAGCAGTTCTTC.

This chain links TRBV5-1 with TRBJ1-2; no clear D. CDR1 and CDR2 (germline): SGHRS, YFSETQ. The V end lost 0 bases, the J end lost 8 bases, and 14 bases lay between the germline ends. This CDR3 contains 14 residues. The CDR3 sequence is CASSLAATLSGYTF. Written as DNA, the CDR3 is TGCGCCAGCAGCTTGGCGGCGACGCTGTCCGGCTACACCTTC.

This clonotype was observed a few times. The chain carries TRBV20-1 and TRBJ2-3, with TRBD2 identical over 8 bases. The CDR3 spans 14 residues. Germline V gene sequence: CDR1 DFQATT, CDR2 SNEGSKA (reference sequence). Germline trimming cut 6 bases from V and 4 bases from J; bases unmatched to any gene: 9. The CDR3 protein is CSAALSGMPDTQYF. The CDR3 DNA reads TGCAGTGCAGCCCTTAGCGGGATGCCAGATACGCAGTATTTT.

The chain links TRBV13 to TRBJ2-3; 7 nucleotides match TRBD2. V lost 3 bases, J lost 5 bases, and 11 bases stayed unmatched. Germline-derived CDR1 and CDR2 are PRHDT and FYEKMQ (reference sequence). This CDR3 has 16 residues. Here the CDR3 reads CASSFRGGRLRDTQYF. Here the CDR3 DNA reads TGTGCCAGCAGCTTCCGTGGCGGGAGACTGAGAGATACGCAGTATTTT. Supplemented by reference TRBV13 and TRBJ2-3, the full variable domain reads AAGVIQSPRHLIKEKRETATLKCYPIPRHDTVYWYQQGPGQDPQFLISFYEKMQSDKGSIPDRFSAQQFSDYHSELNMSSLELGDSALYFCASSFRGGRLRDTQYFGPGTRLTVL.

The chain has TRBV20-1 and TRBJ1-2; 9 bases align to TRBD1. The V segment lost 4 bases and the J segment 9 bases; nucleotides outside the gene matches: 3. Germline V gene data show CDR1 as DFQATT and CDR2 as SNEGSKA (reference sequence). This CDR3 contains 11 residues. The CDR3 DNA reads TGCAGTGCTACACAGGGGGCTAGCTACACCTTC. Translating gives CSATQGASYTF.

This clonotype was detected only a few times. This sequence joins TRBV20-1 and TRBJ2-5; D is ambiguous. The CDR3 length is 12 residues. Trimming pared 3 bases from V and 2 bases from J, leaving 7 bases between. Germline-derived CDR1 and CDR2 are DFQATT and SNEGSKA (reference sequence). The DNA for the CDR3 is TGCAGTGCTAGTTGGCAGCAAGAGACCCAGTACTTC. Its protein is CSASWQQETQYF.